Listed below are T cell receptor beta chains from one sample, sequenced in a study of cytomegalovirus exposure and HLA in healthy donors. Generated by immunoSEQ multiplex PCR, the TCRdb table keeps only in-frame clones and is missing some. The table includes roughly 34,000 clones, roughly 88% detected once. Sequenced sample: PBMCs. The receptor set was obtained from a woman younger than 35 in good health and CMV-seronegative. The CDR3 runs from the conserved cysteine through the conserved F or W. D genes are given only for firm matches. Clone size, where shown, is once, few, many, or a class for clones that have expanded.

v_gene,abundance,d_gene,j_gene,CDR3aa,CDR3nt
TRBV7-2,.,.,TRBJ2-7,CASSLSRDSSYEQYF,TGTGCCAGCAGCTTGAGCCGCGATAGCTCCTACGAGCAGTACTTC
TRBV19,.,.,TRBJ1-1,CASSSRGDTEAFF,TGTGCCAGTAGCTCCCGGGGGGACACTGAAGCTTTCTTT
TRBV7-9,.,TRBD1,TRBJ2-7,CASSLGSGQGAEQYF,TGTGCCAGCAGCTTAGGGTCGGGACAGGGGGCCGAGCAGTACTTC
TRBV11-2,.,.,TRBJ2-7,CASSGPENEQYF,TGTGCCAGCAGCGGTCCGGAGAACGAGCAGTACTTC
TRBV4-3,.,.,TRBJ1-5,CASSQEDYRTTLYSNQPQHF,TGCGCCAGCAGCCAAGAAGATTACAGGACAACTCTTTATAGCAATCAGCCCCAGCATTTT
TRBV10-3,.,TRBD1,TRBJ2-7,CAIRPGQGVYERYF,TGTGCCATCAGGCCGGGACAGGGGGTCTACGAGCGGTACTTC
TRBV11-2,.,TRBD2,TRBJ2-5,CASSPGLAGGETQYF,TGTGCCAGCAGCCCGGGACTAGCGGGGGGAGAGACCCAGTACTTC
TRBV9,once,TRBD2,TRBJ2-3,CASSVGGIAGRVDTQYF,TGTGCCAGCAGCGTAGGGGGAATAGCGGGGAGAGTAGATACGCAGTATTTT
TRBV6-4,.,TRBD1,TRBJ2-3,CASSVTGGTDTQYF,TGTGCCAGCAGCGTAACAGGGGGCACAGATACGCAGTATTTT
TRBV10-3,.,.,TRBJ2-7,CAISESAERPYEQYF,TGTGCCATCAGTGAGTCGGCGGAGAGACCCTACGAGCAGTACTTC
TRBV23-1,once,.,TRBJ1-1,CASSQPEGGKTEAFF,TGCGCCAGCAGTCAACCAGAAGGGGGAAAAACTGAAGCTTTCTTT
TRBV7-6,.,.,TRBJ1-2,CASSLGLNYGYTF,TGTGCCAGCAGCTTGGGCCTTAACTATGGCTACACCTTC
TRBV4-3,.,.,TRBJ1-1,CASSQDRPAGLYTEAFF,TGCGCCAGCAGCCAAGATCGACCGGCAGGGTTATACACTGAAGCTTTCTTT
TRBV6-6,.,.,TRBJ1-1,CASSYSSGYIGTEAFF,TGTGCCAGCAGTTACAGCTCGGGGTATATCGGCACTGAAGCTTTCTTT
TRBV29-1,few,.,TRBJ1-1,CSVEVQVDTEAFF,TGCAGCGTTGAAGTCCAGGTGGACACTGAAGCTTTCTTT
TRBV6-1,.,.,TRBJ2-7,CASSEGGVSYEQYF,TGTGCCAGCAGTGAAGGGGGGGTCAGCTACGAGCAGTACTTC
TRBV25-1,.,.,TRBJ1-5,CASGGGWSNQPQNF,TGTGCCAGCGGGGGAGGGTGGAGCAATCAGCCCCAGAATTTT
TRBV6-6,.,.,TRBJ2-5,CASSYPGQETQYF,TGTGCCAGCAGTTATCCGGGGCAAGAGACCCAGTACTTC
TRBV7-9,.,.,TRBJ1-5,CASSLGRVGNQPQNF,TGTGCCAGCAGCTTGGGCAGGGTAGGCAATCAGCCCCAGAATTTT
TRBV10-3,.,.,TRBJ1-2,CAISASYGYTF,TGTGCCATCAGTGCCAGTTATGGCTACACCTTC
TRBV7-3,.,.,TRBJ2-3,CASSASPGAQYF,TGTGCCAGCAGCGCCTCCCCTGGAGCGCAGTATTTT
TRBV19,few,.,TRBJ1-2,CASSIRGNTLF,TGTGCCAGTAGTATAAGGGGGAATACGCTCTTC
TRBV27,.,.,TRBJ2-7,CASPADGGTLDEQYF,TGTGCCAGTCCCGCCGATGGGGGGACCCTTGACGAGCAGTACTTC
TRBV15,few,.,TRBJ1-5,CATSSEGVQPQHF,TGTGCCACCAGCAGCGAGGGTGTTCAGCCCCAGCATTTT
TRBV19,.,TRBD1,TRBJ1-3,CASSPRDRGEDTIYF,TGTGCCAGTAGTCCGCGGGACAGAGGGGAGGACACCATATATTTT
TRBV7-9,.,TRBD1,TRBJ2-7,CASREQGGPSREQYF,TGTGCCAGCAGAGAACAGGGGGGACCCTCCCGGGAGCAGTACTTC
TRBV28,.,.,TRBJ1-2,CASSLTGYGYTF,TGTGCCAGCAGTTTAACAGGCTATGGCTACACCTTC
TRBV4-1,.,TRBD1,TRBJ1-2,CASSQDNRGSGYTF,TGCGCCAGCAGCCAAGATAACAGGGGAAGTGGCTACACCTTC
TRBV6-1,.,.,TRBJ2-1,CASSEAGGGNYNEQFF,TGTGCCAGCAGTGAAGCGGGAGGGGGGAACTACAATGAGCAGTTCTTC
TRBV19,.,TRBD2,TRBJ2-3,CASSTREDTQYF,TGTGCCAGTAGTACGCGGGAGGATACGCAGTATTTT
TRBV30,once,.,TRBJ1-2,CAWKPLGYTF,TGTGCCTGGAAGCCTCTTGGCTACACCTTC
TRBV7-2,.,TRBD1,TRBJ1-6,CASSLGTDNSPLHF,TGTGCCAGCAGCCTCGGGACAGATAATTCACCCCTCCACTTT
TRBV19,.,.,TRBJ1-5,CASSIDSQGGNQPQHF,TGTGCCAGTAGTATAGATTCCCAGGGTGGGAATCAGCCCCAGCATTTT
TRBV28,.,TRBD1,TRBJ2-3,CASSFDRGMIGNTQYF,TGTGCCAGCAGTTTCGACAGGGGGATGATTGGAAATACGCAGTATTTT
TRBV7-9,.,TRBD2,TRBJ2-1,CASSLLAGDHNEQFF,TGTGCCAGCAGCTTGTTAGCGGGGGACCACAATGAGCAGTTCTTC
TRBV4-1,once,TRBD1,TRBJ1-2,CASSQDLGQGKGYTF,TGCGCCAGCAGCCAAGATCTCGGACAGGGAAAGGGCTACACCTTC
TRBV11-2,.,TRBD1,TRBJ2-5,CASSLDQTGVETQYF,TGTGCCAGCAGCCTCGACCAAACAGGGGTCGAGACCCAGTACTTC
TRBV7-9,.,TRBD1,TRBJ2-7,CASSPRDSFEQYF,TGTGCCAGCAGCCCGAGGGACAGTTTCGAGCAGTACTTC
TRBV18,.,.,TRBJ2-7,CASSPGVSYEQYF,TGTGCCAGCTCACCCGGGGTTTCCTACGAGCAGTACTTC
TRBV12-5,.,TRBD1,TRBJ1-2,CASGTGQGASNYGYTF,TGTGCTAGTGGGACAGGACAGGGGGCTTCTAACTATGGCTACACCTTC
TRBV6-5,once,.,TRBJ2-7,CASSSLRAGVIHEQYF,TGTGCCAGCAGTTCCCTGCGGGCAGGGGTGATCCACGAGCAGTACTTC
TRBV13,once,.,TRBJ1-1,CASFSKGQAEAFF,TGTGCCAGCTTTTCAAAGGGGCAGGCTGAAGCTTTCTTT
TRBV4-1,once,TRBD1,TRBJ1-1,CASSPGTGLMNTEAFF,TGCGCCAGCAGCCCTGGGACAGGGCTAATGAACACTGAAGCTTTCTTT
TRBV10-3,.,.,TRBJ2-3,CAIEQTGTDTQYF,TGTGCCATCGAGCAGACAGGAACAGATACGCAGTATTTT
TRBV28,.,TRBD1,TRBJ2-3,CASSLTRTGDITDTQYF,TGTGCCAGCAGTTTAACTCGGACAGGGGACATCACAGATACGCAGTATTTT
TRBV9,few,.,TRBJ2-7,CASSGDPRGWEQYF,TGTGCCAGCAGCGGTGACCCTAGAGGATGGGAGCAGTACTTC
TRBV9,.,TRBD2,TRBJ2-6,CASSGGGTGANVLTF,TGTGCCAGCAGCGGGGGGGGGACTGGGGCCAACGTCCTGACTTTC
TRBV2,.,.,TRBJ1-2,CASSELNYGYTF,TGTGCCAGCAGTGAATTAAACTATGGCTACACCTTC
TRBV19,once,.,TRBJ2-2,CASSGLRTDTGELFF,TGTGCCAGTAGTGGGCTCCGGACTGACACCGGGGAGCTGTTTTTT
TRBV5-4,.,.,TRBJ2-1,CASSLQKWSYNEQFF,TGTGCCAGCAGCTTGCAGAAGTGGTCCTACAATGAGCAGTTCTTC